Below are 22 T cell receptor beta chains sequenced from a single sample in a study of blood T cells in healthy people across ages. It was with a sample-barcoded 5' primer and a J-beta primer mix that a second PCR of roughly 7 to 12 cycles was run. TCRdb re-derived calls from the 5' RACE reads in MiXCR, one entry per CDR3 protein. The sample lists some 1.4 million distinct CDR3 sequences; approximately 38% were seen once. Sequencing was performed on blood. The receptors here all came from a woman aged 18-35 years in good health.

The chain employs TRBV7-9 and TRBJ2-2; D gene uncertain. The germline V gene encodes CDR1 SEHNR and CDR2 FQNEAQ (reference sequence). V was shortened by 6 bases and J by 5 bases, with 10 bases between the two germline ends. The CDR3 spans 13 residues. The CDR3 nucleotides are TGTGCCAGCAGTACCTACCTTACCGGGGAGCTGTTTTTT. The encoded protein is CASSTYLTGELFF.

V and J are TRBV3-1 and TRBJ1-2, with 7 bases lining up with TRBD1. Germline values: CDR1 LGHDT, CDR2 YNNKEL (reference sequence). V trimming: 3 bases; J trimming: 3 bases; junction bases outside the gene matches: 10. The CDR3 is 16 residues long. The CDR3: CASSHSGQLGDYGYTF. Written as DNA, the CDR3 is TGTGCCAGCAGCCATTCGGGACAGCTTGGGGACTATGGCTACACCTTC.

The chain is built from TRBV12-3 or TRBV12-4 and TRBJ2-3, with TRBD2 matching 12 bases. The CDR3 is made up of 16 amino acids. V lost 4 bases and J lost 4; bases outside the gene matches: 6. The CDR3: CASSSRTSGVADTQYF. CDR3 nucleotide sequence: TGTGCCAGCAGTTCCCGGACTAGCGGGGTGGCAGATACGCAGTATTTT.

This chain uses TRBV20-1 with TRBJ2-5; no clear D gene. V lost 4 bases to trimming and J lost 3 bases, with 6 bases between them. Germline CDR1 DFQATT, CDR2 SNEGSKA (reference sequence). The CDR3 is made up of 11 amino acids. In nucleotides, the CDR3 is TGCAGTGCTAATAACGAAGAGACCCAGTACTTC. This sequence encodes CSANNEETQYF.

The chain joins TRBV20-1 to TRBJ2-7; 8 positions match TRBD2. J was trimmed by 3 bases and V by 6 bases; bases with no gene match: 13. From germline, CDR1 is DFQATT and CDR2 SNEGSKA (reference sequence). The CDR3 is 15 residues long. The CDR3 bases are TGCAGTGCCCTGGTTGTGAGCGGGGGACTCTACGAGCAGTACTTC. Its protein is CSALVVSGGLYEQYF.

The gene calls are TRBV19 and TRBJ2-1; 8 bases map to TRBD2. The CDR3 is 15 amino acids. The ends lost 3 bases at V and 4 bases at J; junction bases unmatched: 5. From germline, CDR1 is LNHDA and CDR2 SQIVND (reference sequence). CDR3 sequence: CASSMWGGGYNEQFF. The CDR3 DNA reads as TGTGCCAGTAGTATGTGGGGCGGGGGGTACAATGAGCAGTTCTTC.

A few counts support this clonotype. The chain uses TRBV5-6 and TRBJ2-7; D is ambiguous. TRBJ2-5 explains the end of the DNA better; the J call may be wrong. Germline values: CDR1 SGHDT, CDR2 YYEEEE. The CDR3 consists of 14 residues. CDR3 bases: TGTGCCAGCAGCTTGTTAACAGACCAAGAGACCCAGTACTTC. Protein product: CASSLLTDQETQYF.

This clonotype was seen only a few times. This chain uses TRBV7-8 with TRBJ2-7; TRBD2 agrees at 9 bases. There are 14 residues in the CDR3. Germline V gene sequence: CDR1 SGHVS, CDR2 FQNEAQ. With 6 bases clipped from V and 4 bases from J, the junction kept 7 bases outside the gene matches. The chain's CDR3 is CASSSSGTPYEQYF. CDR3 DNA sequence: TGTGCCAGCAGTTCTAGCGGGACTCCGTACGAGCAGTACTTC.

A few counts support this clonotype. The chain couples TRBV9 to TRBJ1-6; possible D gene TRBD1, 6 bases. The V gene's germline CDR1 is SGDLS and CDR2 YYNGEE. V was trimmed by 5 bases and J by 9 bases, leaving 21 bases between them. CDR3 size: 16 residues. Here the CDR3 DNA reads TGTGCCAGCAGTGCGGAGGTTGGGGGGGCGGGTTCACCCCTCCACTTT. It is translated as CASSAEVGGAGSPLHF.

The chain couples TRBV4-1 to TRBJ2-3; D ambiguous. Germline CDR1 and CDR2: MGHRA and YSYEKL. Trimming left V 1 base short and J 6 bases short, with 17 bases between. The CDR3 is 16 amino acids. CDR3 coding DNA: TGCGCCAGCAGCCAAGTGAGGCCGGCCGGGTTGGATACGCAGTATTTT. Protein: CASSQVRPAGLDTQYF.

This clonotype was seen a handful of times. The CDR3 DNA follows: TGCAGCGTTCGCCTGGGGGGAGCCTATGGCTACACCTTC. It encodes CSVRLGGAYGYTF. The genes are TRBV29-1 and TRBJ1-2, with D tentatively TRBD1 (5 bases). Trimming removed 5 bases from V and 4 bases from J, with 14 bases in between. The CDR3 has 13 amino acids. Germline V gene data show CDR1 as SQVTM and CDR2 as ANQGSEA.

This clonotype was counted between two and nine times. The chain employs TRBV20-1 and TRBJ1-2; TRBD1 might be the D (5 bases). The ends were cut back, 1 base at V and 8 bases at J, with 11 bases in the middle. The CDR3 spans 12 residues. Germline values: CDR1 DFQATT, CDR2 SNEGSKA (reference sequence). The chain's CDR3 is CSARGRAVGYTF. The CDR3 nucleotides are TGCAGTGCTAGAGGCAGGGCAGTAGGCTACACCTTC.

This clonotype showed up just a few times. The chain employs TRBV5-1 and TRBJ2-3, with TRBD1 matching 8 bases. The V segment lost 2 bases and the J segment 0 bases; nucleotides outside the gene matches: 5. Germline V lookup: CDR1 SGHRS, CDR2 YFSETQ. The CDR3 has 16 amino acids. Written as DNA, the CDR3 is TGCGCCAGCAGCTTCTATGGACAGGGAAGCACAGATACGCAGTATTTT. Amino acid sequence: CASSFYGQGSTDTQYF.

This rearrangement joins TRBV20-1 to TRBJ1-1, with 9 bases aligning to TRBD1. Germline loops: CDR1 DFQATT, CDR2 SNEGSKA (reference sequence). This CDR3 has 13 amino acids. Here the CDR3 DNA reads TGCAATGCCAGGACAGGGGCCAACACTGAAGCTTTCTTT. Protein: CNARTGANTEAFF.

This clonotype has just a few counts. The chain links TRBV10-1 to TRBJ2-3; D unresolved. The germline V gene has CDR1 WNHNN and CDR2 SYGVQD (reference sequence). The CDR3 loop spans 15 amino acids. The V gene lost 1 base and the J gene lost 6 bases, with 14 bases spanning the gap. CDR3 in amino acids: CASSEFGDGADTQYF. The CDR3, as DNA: TGCGCCAGCAGTGAGTTTGGAGACGGAGCCGATACGCAGTATTTT.

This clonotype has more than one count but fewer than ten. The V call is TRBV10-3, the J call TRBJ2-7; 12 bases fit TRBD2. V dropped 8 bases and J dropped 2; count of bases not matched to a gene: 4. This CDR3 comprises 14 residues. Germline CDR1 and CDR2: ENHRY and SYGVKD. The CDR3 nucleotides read TGTGCCATCGGACTAGCGGGGAGGACCTACGAGCAGTACTTC. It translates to CAIGLAGRTYEQYF.

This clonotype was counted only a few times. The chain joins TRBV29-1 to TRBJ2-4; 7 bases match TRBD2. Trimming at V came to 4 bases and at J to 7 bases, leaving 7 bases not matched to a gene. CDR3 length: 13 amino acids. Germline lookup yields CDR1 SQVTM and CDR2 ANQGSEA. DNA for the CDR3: TGCAGCGTTGTTGGGGTTAGCGGGAACATTCAGTACTTC. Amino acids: CSVVGVSGNIQYF.

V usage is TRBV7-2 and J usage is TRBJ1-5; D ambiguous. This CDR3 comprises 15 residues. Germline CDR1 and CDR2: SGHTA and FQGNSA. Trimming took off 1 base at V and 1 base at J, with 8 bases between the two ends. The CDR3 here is CASSLVGRSNQPQHF. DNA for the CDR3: TGTGCCAGCAGCTTAGTCGGGAGGAGCAATCAGCCCCAGCATTTT.

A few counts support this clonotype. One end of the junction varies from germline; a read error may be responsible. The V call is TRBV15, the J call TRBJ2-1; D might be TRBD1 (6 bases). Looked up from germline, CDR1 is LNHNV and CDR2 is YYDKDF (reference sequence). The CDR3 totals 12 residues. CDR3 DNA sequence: TGTGCCACCAGTAGAGACAGGAATGAGCAGTTCTTC. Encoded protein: CATSRDRNEQFF. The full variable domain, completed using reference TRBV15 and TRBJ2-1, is DAMVIQNPRYQVTQFGKPVTLSCSQTLNHNVMYWYQQKSSQAPKLLFHYYDKDFNNEADTPDNFQSRRPNTSFCFLDIRSPGLGDTAMYLCATSRDRNEQFFGPGTRLTVL.

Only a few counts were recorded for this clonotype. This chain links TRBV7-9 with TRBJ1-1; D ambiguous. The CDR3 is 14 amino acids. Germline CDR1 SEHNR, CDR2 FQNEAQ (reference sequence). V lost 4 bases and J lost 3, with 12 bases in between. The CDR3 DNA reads TGTGCCAGCAGCTCTGGGTCCTCTCACACTGAAGCTTTCTTT. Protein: CASSSGSSHTEAFF. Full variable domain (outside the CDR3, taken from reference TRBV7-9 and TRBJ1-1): DTGVSQNPRHKITKRGQNVTFRCDPISEHNRLYWYRQTLGQGPEFLTYFQNEAQLEKSRLLSDRFSAERPKGSFSTLEIQRTEQGDSAMYLCASSSGSSHTEAFFGQGTRLTVV.

Here the CDR3 reads CSVEAPGGGTGELFF. The CDR3 bases are TGCAGCGTTGAGGCCCCGGGAGGGGGAACCGGGGAGCTGTTTTTT. This chain uses TRBV29-1 with TRBJ2-2; 8 bases match TRBD2. J lost 5 bases, V lost 3 bases, and 8 bases had no gene match. Germline V gene data show CDR1 as SQVTM and CDR2 as ANQGSEA. The CDR3 runs to 15 residues.

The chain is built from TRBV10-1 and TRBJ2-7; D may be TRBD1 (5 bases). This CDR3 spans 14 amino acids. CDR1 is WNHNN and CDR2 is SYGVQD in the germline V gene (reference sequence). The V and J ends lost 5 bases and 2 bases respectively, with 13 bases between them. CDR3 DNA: TGCGCCAGCAGTAAAACGACAGATACCTACGAGCAGTACTTC. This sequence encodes CASSKTTDTYEQYF.